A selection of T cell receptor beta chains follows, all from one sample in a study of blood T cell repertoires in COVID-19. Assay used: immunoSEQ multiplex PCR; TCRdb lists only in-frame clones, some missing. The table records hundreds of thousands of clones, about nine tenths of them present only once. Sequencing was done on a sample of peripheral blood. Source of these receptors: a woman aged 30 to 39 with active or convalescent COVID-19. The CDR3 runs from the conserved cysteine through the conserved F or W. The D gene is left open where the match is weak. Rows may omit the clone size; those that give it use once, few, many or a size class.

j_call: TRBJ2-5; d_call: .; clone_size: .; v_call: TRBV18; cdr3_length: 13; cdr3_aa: CASSPPIDETQYF; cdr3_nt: TGTGCCAGCTCACCTCCGATAGATGAGACCCAGTACTTC
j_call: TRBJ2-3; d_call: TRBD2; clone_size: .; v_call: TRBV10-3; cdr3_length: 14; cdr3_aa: CATRRERGTDTQYF; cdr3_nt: TGTGCCACGCGGCGGGAGCGAGGGACAGATACGCAGTATTTT
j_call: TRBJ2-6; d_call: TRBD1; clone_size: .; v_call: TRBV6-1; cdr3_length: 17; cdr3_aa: CASSASGTGHGANVLTF; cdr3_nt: TGTGCCAGCAGTGCGTCCGGGACAGGGCATGGGGCCAACGTCCTGACTTTC
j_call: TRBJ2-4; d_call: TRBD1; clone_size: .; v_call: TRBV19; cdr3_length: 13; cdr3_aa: CASSPRDRNIQYF; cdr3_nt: TGTGCCAGTAGTCCCCGGGACAGAAACATTCAGTACTTC
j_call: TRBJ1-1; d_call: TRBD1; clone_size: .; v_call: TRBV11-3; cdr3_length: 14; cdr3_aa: CASSVGQGDTEAFF; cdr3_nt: TGTGCCAGCAGCGTGGGACAGGGGGACACTGAAGCTTTCTTT
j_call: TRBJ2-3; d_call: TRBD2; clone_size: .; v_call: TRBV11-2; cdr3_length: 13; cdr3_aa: CASLAGFTDTQYF; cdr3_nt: TGTGCCAGCCTAGCGGGGTTCACAGATACGCAGTATTTT
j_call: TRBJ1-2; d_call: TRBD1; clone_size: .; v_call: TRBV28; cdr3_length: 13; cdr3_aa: CASRPQGAGGYTF; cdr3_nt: TGTGCCAGCAGACCCCAGGGGGCAGGTGGCTACACCTTC
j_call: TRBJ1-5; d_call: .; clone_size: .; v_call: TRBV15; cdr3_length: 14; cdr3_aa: CATSKQGSNQPQHF; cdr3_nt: TGTGCCACCAGCAAACAGGGCTCCAATCAGCCCCAGCATTTT
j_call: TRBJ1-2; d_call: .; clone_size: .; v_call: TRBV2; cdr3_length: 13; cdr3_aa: CASRARDIYGYTF; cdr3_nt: TGTGCCAGCAGAGCCCGGGACATCTATGGCTACACCTTC
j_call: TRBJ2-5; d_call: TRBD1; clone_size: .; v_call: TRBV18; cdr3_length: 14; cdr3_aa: CASSRDREAETQYF; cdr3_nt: TGTGCCAGCTCACGGGACAGAGAAGCGGAGACCCAGTACTTC
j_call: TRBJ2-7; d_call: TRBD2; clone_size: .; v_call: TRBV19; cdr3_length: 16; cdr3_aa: CASSTFTSGISYEQYF; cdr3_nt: TGTGCCAGTAGTACGTTTACTAGCGGCATTTCCTACGAGCAGTACTTC
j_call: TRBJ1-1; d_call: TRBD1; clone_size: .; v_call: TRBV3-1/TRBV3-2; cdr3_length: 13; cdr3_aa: CASSQTGTAEAFF; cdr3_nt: TGTGCCAGCAGCCAAACTGGGACAGCTGAAGCTTTCTTT
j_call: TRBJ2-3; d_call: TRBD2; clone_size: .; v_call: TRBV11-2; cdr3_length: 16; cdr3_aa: CASSLDSGGAGDTQYF; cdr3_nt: TGTGCCAGCAGCTTAGACAGCGGGGGGGCAGGAGATACGCAGTATTTT
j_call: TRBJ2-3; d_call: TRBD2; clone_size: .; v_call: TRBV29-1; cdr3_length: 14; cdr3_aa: CSVEDAGVADTQYF; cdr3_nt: TGCAGCGTTGAAGACGCGGGAGTGGCAGATACGCAGTATTTT
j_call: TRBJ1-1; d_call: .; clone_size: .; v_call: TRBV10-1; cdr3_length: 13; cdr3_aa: CASRGGLNTEAFF; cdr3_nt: TGCGCCAGCCGAGGGGGATTGAACACTGAAGCTTTCTTT
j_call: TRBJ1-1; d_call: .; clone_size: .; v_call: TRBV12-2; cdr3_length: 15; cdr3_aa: CASHLPQRTNTEAFF; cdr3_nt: TGTGCAAGTCACCTCCCTCAGCGAACGAACACTGAAGCTTTCTTT
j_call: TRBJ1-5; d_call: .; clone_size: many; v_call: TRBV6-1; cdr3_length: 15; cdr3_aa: CASSEAGQGHQPQHF; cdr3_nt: TGTGCCAGCAGTGAAGCTGGGCAGGGCCATCAGCCCCAGCATTTT
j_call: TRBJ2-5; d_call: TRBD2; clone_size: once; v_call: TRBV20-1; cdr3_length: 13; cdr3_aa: CSASASGEETQYF; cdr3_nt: TGCAGTGCTAGTGCTAGCGGGGAAGAGACCCAGTACTTC
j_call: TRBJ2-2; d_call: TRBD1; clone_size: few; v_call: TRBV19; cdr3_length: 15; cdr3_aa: CASSVDRLNTGELFF; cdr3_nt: TGTGCCAGTAGTGTGGACAGGCTGAACACCGGGGAGCTGTTTTTT
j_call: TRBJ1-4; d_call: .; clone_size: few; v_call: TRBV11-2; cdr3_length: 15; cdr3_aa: CASSLLRGSGEKLFF; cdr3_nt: TGTGCCAGCAGCTTACTTCGAGGGTCGGGTGAAAAACTGTTTTTT
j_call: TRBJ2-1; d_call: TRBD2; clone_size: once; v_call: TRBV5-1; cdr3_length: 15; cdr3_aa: CASSLGLAGVNEQFF; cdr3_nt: TGCGCCAGCAGCTTGGGACTAGCGGGAGTCAATGAGCAGTTCTTC
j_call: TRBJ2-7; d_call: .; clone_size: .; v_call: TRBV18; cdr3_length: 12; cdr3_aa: CASSSGMEEQYF; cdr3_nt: TGTGCCAGCTCATCAGGGATGGAGGAGCAGTACTTC
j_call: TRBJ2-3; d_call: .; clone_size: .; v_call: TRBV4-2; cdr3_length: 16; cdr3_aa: CASSRLGRGRTDTQYF; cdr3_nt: TGTGCCAGCAGCCGCCTAGGGCGGGGACGCACAGATACGCAGTATTTT
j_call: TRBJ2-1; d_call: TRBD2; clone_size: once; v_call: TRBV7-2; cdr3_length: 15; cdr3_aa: CASSLRSGGANEQFF; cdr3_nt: TGTGCCAGCAGCTTGAGGAGCGGGGGGGCCAATGAGCAGTTCTTC
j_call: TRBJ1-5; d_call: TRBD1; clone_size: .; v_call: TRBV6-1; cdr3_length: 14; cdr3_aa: CASSEDRGWKPQHF; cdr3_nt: TGTGCCAGCAGTGAAGACAGGGGGTGGAAGCCCCAGCATTTT